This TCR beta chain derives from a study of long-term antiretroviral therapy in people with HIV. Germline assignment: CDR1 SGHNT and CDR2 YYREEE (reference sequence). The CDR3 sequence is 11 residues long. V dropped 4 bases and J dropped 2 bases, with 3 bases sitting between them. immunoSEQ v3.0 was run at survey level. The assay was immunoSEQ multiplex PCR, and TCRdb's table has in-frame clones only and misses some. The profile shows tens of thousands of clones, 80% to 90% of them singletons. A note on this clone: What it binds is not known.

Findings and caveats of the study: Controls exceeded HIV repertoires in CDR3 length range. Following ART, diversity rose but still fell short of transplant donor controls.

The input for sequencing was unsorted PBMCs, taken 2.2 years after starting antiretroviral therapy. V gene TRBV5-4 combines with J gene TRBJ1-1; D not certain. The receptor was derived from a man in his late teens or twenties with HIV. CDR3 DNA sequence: TGTGCCAGCAGCCTCAACACTGAAGCTTTCTTT. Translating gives CASSLNTEAFF.